The rows below give T cell receptor beta chains drawn from one sample of a study of cytomegalovirus exposure and HLA in healthy donors. The method was immunoSEQ multiplex PCR; TCRdb's version includes in-frame clones alone and lacks a portion of them. The table includes about 140,000 clones, roughly two thirds detected once. The material sequenced was PBMCs. These receptors all stem from a male donor in good health and CMV-seronegative. CDR3s include the opening cysteine and the closing phenylalanine or tryptophan. D genes are given only for firm matches. Clone size is stated in some rows and not others, as once, few, many or a class when expanded.

clone_size: NA; j_call: TRBJ2-1; d_call: TRBD1; v_call: TRBV5-4; cdr3_aa: CASSAPKGASGDEQFF; cdr3_nt: TGTGCCAGCAGCGCGCCAAAGGGGGCGTCTGGGGATGAGCAGTTCTTC
clone_size: few; j_call: TRBJ1-2; d_call: NA; v_call: TRBV9; cdr3_aa: CASSGTVYGYTF; cdr3_nt: TGTGCCAGCAGCGGAACAGTCTATGGCTACACCTTC
clone_size: NA; j_call: TRBJ1-2; d_call: NA; v_call: TRBV9; cdr3_aa: CASSVSQGGYGYTF; cdr3_nt: TGTGCCAGCAGCGTCTCCCAAGGAGGGTACGGCTACACCTTC
clone_size: NA; j_call: TRBJ1-4; d_call: NA; v_call: TRBV18; cdr3_aa: CASSPLGTEATNEKLFF; cdr3_nt: TGTGCCAGCTCACCACTGGGCACCGAAGCAACTAATGAAAAACTGTTTTTT
clone_size: NA; j_call: TRBJ1-2; d_call: TRBD1; v_call: TRBV5-6; cdr3_aa: CASSHRDRPGYTF; cdr3_nt: TGTGCCAGCAGCCACAGGGACAGGCCTGGCTACACCTTC
clone_size: NA; j_call: TRBJ2-7; d_call: NA; v_call: TRBV9; cdr3_aa: CASSVGSPAGEQYF; cdr3_nt: TGTGCCAGCAGCGTAGGATCCCCGGCGGGGGAGCAGTACTTC
clone_size: NA; j_call: TRBJ2-7; d_call: TRBD2; v_call: TRBV6-8; cdr3_aa: CASTSKERGGLHEQYF; cdr3_nt: TGTGCCAGCACCTCAAAGGAGCGGGGGGGCCTCCACGAGCAGTACTTC
clone_size: NA; j_call: TRBJ1-1; d_call: NA; v_call: TRBV5-8; cdr3_aa: CASSLVTGIEAFF; cdr3_nt: TGTGCCAGCAGCTTGGTCACAGGGATTGAAGCTTTCTTT
clone_size: NA; j_call: TRBJ2-1; d_call: TRBD2; v_call: TRBV9; cdr3_aa: CASSVALTVASGGYEQFF; cdr3_nt: TGTGCCAGCAGCGTAGCCTTGACGGTTGCTAGCGGGGGCTATGAGCAGTTCTTC
clone_size: NA; j_call: TRBJ1-2; d_call: NA; v_call: TRBV6-6; cdr3_aa: CASSMDVGLGYTF; cdr3_nt: TGTGCCAGCAGTATGGACGTGGGGCTTGGCTACACCTTC
clone_size: NA; j_call: TRBJ1-1; d_call: NA; v_call: TRBV11-2; cdr3_aa: CASSLKERTEAFF; cdr3_nt: TGTGCCAGCAGCTTAAAGGAGCGCACTGAAGCTTTCTTT
clone_size: NA; j_call: TRBJ2-7; d_call: NA; v_call: TRBV7-9; cdr3_aa: CASISDRRPYEQYF; cdr3_nt: TGTGCCAGCATCTCAGATAGGAGGCCCTACGAGCAGTACTTC
clone_size: few; j_call: TRBJ1-2; d_call: TRBD1; v_call: TRBV2; cdr3_aa: CASSEEGQGYGYTF; cdr3_nt: TGTGCCAGCAGTGAAGAGGGACAGGGCTATGGCTACACCTTC
clone_size: NA; j_call: TRBJ1-4; d_call: NA; v_call: TRBV4-1; cdr3_aa: CASSQARRAANEKLFF; cdr3_nt: TGCGCCAGCAGCCAAGCACGCAGGGCGGCTAATGAAAAACTGTTTTTT
clone_size: few; j_call: TRBJ2-1; d_call: NA; v_call: TRBV7-9; cdr3_aa: CASSLTPRVGSYNEQFF; cdr3_nt: TGTGCCAGCAGCTTAACACCCAGGGTAGGTTCCTACAATGAGCAGTTCTTC
clone_size: few; j_call: TRBJ2-5; d_call: NA; v_call: TRBV10-3; cdr3_aa: CAISDGAGETQYF; cdr3_nt: TGTGCCATCAGTGACGGGGCGGGGGAGACCCAGTACTTC
clone_size: few; j_call: TRBJ2-2; d_call: TRBD2; v_call: TRBV4-1; cdr3_aa: CASSQEGGWTGELFF; cdr3_nt: TGCGCCAGCAGCCAAGAGGGGGGGTGGACCGGGGAGCTGTTTTTT
clone_size: NA; j_call: TRBJ1-1; d_call: NA; v_call: TRBV11-3; cdr3_aa: CASSSGQTNTEAFF; cdr3_nt: TGTGCCAGCAGTTCCGGACAGACGAACACTGAAGCTTTCTTT
clone_size: NA; j_call: TRBJ1-2; d_call: TRBD1; v_call: TRBV28; cdr3_aa: CASRGQGLGYTF; cdr3_nt: TGTGCCAGCAGGGGACAGGGCCTTGGCTACACCTTC
clone_size: few; j_call: TRBJ1-2; d_call: TRBD1; v_call: TRBV30; cdr3_aa: CAWSSRQGTGGYTF; cdr3_nt: TGTGCCTGGAGTTCCCGACAGGGAACGGGTGGCTACACCTTC
clone_size: NA; j_call: TRBJ2-7; d_call: TRBD2; v_call: TRBV7-6; cdr3_aa: CASSLALASGGSEQYF; cdr3_nt: TGTGCCAGCAGCTTAGCGCTGGCTAGCGGGGGGAGCGAGCAGTACTTC
clone_size: NA; j_call: TRBJ1-3; d_call: NA; v_call: TRBV9; cdr3_aa: CASSVATRGAGNTIYF; cdr3_nt: TGTGCCAGCAGCGTAGCTACCCGGGGGGCTGGAAACACCATATATTTT
clone_size: once; j_call: TRBJ2-7; d_call: TRBD1; v_call: TRBV19; cdr3_aa: CASSGQGSGEQYF; cdr3_nt: TGTGCCAGTAGTGGACAGGGTTCGGGCGAGCAGTACTTC